This T cell receptor (beta chain) was identified during a study of T cells in localized non-small cell lung cancer. Germline lookup yields CDR1 MNHEY and CDR2 SMNVEV (reference sequence). Trimming at V came to 6 bases and at J to 8 bases, leaving 9 bases not matched to a gene. This CDR3 comprises 15 residues. The repertoire was sequenced with immunoSEQ multiplex PCR; TCRdb's copy has only in-frame clones and lacks some. The sample lists tens of thousands of clones; around 82% were seen once. The TCR was taken from a male donor at least 60 years old with stage II squamous cell lung carcinoma. The rearrangement joins TRBV27 to TRBJ1-4, with 10 positions matching TRBD1. Sequences were derived from peripheral blood, sampled before any cancer treatment. Written as DNA, the CDR3 is TGTGCCAGCAGCCGATCCGGGACAGGGGTAGAAAAACTGTTTTTT. Its protein is CASSRSGTGVEKLFF. The full variable domain, completed using reference TRBV27 and TRBJ1-4, is EAQVTQNPRYLITVTGKKLTVTCSQNMNHEYMSWYRQDPGLGLRQIYYSMNVEVTDKGDVPEGYKVSRKEKRNFPLILESPSPNQTSLYFCASSRSGTGVEKLFFGSGTQLSVL.